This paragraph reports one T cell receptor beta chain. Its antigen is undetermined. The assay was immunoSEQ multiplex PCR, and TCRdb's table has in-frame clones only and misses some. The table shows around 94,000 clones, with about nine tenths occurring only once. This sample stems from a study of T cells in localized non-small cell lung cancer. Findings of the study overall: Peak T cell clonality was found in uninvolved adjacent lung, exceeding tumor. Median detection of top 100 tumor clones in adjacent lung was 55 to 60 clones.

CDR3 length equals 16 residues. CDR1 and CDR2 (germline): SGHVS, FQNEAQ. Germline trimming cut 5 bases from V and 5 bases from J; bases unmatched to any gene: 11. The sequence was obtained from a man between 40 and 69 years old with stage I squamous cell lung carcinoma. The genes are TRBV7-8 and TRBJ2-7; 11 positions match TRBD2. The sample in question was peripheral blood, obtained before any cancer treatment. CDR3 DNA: TGTGCCAGCAGCGGGCGACTAGCGGGGCCCCTCGACGAGCAGTACTTC. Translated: CASSGRLAGPLDEQYF.